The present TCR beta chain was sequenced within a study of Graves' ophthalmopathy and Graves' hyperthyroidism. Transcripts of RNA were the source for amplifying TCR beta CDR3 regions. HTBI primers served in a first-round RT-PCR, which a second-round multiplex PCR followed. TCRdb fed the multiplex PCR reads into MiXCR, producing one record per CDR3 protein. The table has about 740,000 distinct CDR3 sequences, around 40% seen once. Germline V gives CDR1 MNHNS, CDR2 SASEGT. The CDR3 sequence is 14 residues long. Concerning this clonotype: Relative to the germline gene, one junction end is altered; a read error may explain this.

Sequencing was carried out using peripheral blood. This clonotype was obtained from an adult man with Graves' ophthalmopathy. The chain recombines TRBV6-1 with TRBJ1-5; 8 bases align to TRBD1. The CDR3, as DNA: TGCACCGCAAGACGGACAGGGTCCGATCAGCCCCAGCATTTT. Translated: CTARRTGSDQPQHF.